Given below is one T cell receptor beta chain in context. The antigen is undetermined. Relapse after autologous stem cell transplantation occurred in every patient, and brentuximab vedotin exposure varied. The source of the sample is a study of PD-1 blockade in classical Hodgkin lymphoma. Germline-derived CDR1 and CDR2 are SGHTA and FQGNSA. J gave up 1 base and V 3 bases, and 6 bases lay outside the gene matches. This CDR3 spans 16 amino acids. Notes on the study in general: Reported baseline diversity: healthy donors highest, relapsed/refractory patients lowest.

Assay used: immunoSEQ multiplex PCR; TCRdb lists only in-frame clones, some missing. The data show approximately 52,000 clones, around 73% seen once. The specimen was peripheral blood mononuclear cells (PBMCs), collected before the second cycle of nivolumab. This chain connects TRBV7-2 to TRBJ2-5; TRBD1 agrees at 9 bases. The origin of this receptor is a human donor with classical Hodgkin lymphoma. CDR3 region: CASSLQGQGPQETQYF. The CDR3 DNA reads as TGTGCCAGCAGCTTGCAAGGACAGGGGCCCCAAGAGACCCAGTACTTC.